The entry below describes one T cell receptor (beta chain). Next came a second PCR, run for roughly 7 to 12 cycles, which used a sample-barcoded 5' primer along with a J-beta primer mix. A single record per CDR3 protein comes from TCRdb applying MiXCR to the 5' RACE reads. The table shows nearly 800,000 distinct CDR3 sequences, with about 25% occurring only once. This entry belongs to a study of blood T cells in healthy people across ages. The germline CDR1 and CDR2 sequences are SGDLS and YYNGEE. V gave up 4 bases and J gave up 2 bases; unmatched junction bases: 13. The CDR3 is made up of 17 amino acids. The sample was also linked to a second study, of T cells of mothers and their children.

This TCR derives from a boy aged 5-17 years in good health. The rearrangement uses TRBV9 and TRBJ2-5; 8 nucleotides line up with TRBD1. The material sequenced was blood. Written as DNA, the CDR3 is TGTGCCAGCAGCCCGGCCCCCAGGACAGGGAGTCAAGAGACCCAGTACTTC. It encodes CASSPAPRTGSQETQYF.